The T cell receptor (beta chain) described here comes from a study of T cell repertoires in cytomegalovirus infection. Study information: Public TCR beta signatures were indicative of both CMV infection and a matching HLA type. The study, taken as a whole, reports: Dominant in the ex vivo response were TCR beta clonotypes restricted by HLA-C and specific for CMV.

Germline V gene data show CDR1 as SQVTM and CDR2 as ANQGSEA. The CDR3 covers 13 residues. V was pared by 6 bases and J by 2 bases, with 12 bases between. TCRdb reprocessed the reads with MiXCR, giving one entry per CDR3 protein. The top ten clones hold approximately 8% of a sample with hundreds of thousands of distinct CDR3 sequences, roughly 26% of them seen once. In the case of this clonotype: Its antigen remains unidentified.

This receptor was identified in a human donor in good health (CMV status not recorded). Some clones in this sample may be carry-over from other donors' samples. This chain uses TRBV29-1 with TRBJ2-3; no definite D call. Material: CD8+ T cells from PBMCs. This CDR3 reads CSVKLDDTDTQYF. CDR3 in DNA: TGCAGCGTAAAGTTAGATGACACAGATACGCAGTATTTT.